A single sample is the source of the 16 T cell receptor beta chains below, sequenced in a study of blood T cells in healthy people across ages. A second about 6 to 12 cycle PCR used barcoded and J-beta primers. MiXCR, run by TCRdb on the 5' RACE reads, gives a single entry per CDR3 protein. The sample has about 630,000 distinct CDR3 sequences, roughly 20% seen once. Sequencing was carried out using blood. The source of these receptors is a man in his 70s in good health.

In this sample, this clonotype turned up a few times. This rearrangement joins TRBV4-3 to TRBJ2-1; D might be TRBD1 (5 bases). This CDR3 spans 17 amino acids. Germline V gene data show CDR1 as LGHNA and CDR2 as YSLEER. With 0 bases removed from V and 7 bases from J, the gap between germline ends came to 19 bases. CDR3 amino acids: CASSQDRQPHHVNEQFF. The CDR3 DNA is TGCGCCAGCAGCCAAGATCGACAGCCTCATCACGTGAATGAGCAGTTCTTC.

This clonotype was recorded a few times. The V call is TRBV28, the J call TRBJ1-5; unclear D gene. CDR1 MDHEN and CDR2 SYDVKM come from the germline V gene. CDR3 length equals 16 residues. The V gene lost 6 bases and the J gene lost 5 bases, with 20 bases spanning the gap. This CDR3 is CASRPPWAEPYQPQHF. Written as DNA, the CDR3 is TGTGCCAGCAGACCCCCATGGGCCGAACCTTATCAGCCCCAGCATTTT.

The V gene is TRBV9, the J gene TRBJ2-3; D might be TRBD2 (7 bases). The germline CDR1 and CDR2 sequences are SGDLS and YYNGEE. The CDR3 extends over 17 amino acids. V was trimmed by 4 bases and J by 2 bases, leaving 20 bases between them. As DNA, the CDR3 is TGTGCCAGCAGCCTCCGGGGAAGCGGGGACATCACAGATACGCAGTATTTT. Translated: CASSLRGSGDITDTQYF.

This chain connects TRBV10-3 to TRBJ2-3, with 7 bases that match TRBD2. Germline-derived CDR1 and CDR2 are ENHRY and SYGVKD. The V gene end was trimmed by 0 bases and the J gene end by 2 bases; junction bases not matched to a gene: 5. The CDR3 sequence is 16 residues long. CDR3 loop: CAISESDGGYTDTQYF. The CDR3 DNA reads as TGTGCCATCAGTGAGTCGGACGGGGGGTACACAGATACGCAGTATTTT.

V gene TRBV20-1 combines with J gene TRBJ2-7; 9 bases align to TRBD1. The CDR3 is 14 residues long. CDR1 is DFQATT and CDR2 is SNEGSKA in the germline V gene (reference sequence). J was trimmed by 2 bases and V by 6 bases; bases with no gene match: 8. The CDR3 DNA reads TGCAGTGCAACGGACAGGGGCATTACCTACGAGCAGTACTTC. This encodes CSATDRGITYEQYF.

CDR3 coding DNA: TGTGCCAGCAGCCAGGGGACTAGCGGGAACGAGCAGTACTTC. Its translation is CASSQGTSGNEQYF. The J gene is TRBJ2-7, the V gene TRBV3-1, with 13 bases lining up with TRBD2. With 3 bases clipped from V and 5 bases from J, the junction kept 1 base outside the gene matches. Germline loops: CDR1 LGHDT, CDR2 YNNKEL (reference sequence). This CDR3 region has 14 residues.

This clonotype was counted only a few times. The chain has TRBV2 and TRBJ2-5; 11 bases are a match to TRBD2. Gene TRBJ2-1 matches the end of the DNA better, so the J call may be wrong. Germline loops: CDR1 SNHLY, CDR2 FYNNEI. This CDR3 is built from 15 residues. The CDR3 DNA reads TGTGCCAGCAGTAAAACTAGCGGGAGCGTCGATGAGCAGTTCTTC. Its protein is CASSKTSGSVDEQFF.

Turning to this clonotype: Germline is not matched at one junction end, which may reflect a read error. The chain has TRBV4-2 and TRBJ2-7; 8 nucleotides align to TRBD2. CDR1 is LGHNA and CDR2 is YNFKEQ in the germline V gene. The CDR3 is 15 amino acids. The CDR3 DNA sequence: TGTGCCAGCAGTCAAGAACTAGCGGACTCCTACGAGCAGTACTTC. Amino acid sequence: CASSQELADSYEQYF.

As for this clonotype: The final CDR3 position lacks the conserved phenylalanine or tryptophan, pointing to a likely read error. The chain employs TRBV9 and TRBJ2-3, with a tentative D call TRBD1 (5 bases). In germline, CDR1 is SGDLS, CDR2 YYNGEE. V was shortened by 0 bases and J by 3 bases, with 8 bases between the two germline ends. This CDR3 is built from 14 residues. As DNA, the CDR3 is TGTGCCAGCAGCGTAGAAGGGGTTACAGATACGCAGTATCTT. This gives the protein CASSVEGVTDTQYL.

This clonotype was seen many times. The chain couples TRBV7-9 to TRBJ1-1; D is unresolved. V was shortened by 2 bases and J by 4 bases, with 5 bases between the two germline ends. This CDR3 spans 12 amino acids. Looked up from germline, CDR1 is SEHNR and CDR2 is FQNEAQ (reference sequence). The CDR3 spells CASSLLGTEAFF. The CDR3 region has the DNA TGTGCCAGCAGCTTATTGGGCACTGAAGCTTTCTTT. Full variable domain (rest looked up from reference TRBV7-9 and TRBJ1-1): DTGVSQNPRHKITKRGQNVTFRCDPISEHNRLYWYRQTLGQGPEFLTYFQNEAQLEKSRLLSDRFSAERPKGSFSTLEIQRTEQGDSAMYLCASSLLGTEAFFGQGTRLTVV.

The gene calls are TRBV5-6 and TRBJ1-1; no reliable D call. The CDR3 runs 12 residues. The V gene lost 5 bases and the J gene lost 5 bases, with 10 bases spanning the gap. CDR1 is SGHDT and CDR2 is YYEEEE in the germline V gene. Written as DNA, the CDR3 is TGTGCCAGCAGACGAGGCCAGACTGAAGCTTTCTTT. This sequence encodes CASRRGQTEAFF.

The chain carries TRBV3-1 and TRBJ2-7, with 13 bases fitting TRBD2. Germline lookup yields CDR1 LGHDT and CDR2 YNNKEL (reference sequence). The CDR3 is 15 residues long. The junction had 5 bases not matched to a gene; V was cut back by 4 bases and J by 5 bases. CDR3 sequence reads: CASSRTSGSPHEQYF. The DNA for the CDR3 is TGTGCCAGCAGCCGGACTAGCGGGAGTCCCCACGAGCAGTACTTC.

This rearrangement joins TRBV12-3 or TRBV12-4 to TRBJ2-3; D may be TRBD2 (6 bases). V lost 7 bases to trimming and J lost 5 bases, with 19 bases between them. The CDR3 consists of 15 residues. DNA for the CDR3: TGTGCCAGCACCCCGGACTACCCGAATTTAGATACGCAGTATTTT. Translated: CASTPDYPNLDTQYF.

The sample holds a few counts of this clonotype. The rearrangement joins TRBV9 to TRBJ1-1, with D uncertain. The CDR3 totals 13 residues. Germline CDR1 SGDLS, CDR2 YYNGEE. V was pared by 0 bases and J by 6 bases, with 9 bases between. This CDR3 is CASSVAGSAEAFF. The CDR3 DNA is TGTGCCAGCAGCGTAGCGGGGAGTGCTGAAGCTTTCTTT. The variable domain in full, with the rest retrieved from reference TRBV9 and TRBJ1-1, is DSGVTQTPKHLITATGQRVTLRCSPRSGDLSVYWYQQSLDQGLQFLIQYYNGEERAKGNILERFSAQQFPDLHSELNLSSLELGDSALYFCASSVAGSAEAFFGQGTRLTVV.

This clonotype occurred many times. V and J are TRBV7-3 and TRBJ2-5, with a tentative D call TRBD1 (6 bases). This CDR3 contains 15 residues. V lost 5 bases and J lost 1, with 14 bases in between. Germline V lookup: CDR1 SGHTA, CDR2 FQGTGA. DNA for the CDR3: TGTGCCAGCAGCCCAACAGGGAGTCTCCAAGAGACCCAGTACTTC. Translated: CASSPTGSLQETQYF.

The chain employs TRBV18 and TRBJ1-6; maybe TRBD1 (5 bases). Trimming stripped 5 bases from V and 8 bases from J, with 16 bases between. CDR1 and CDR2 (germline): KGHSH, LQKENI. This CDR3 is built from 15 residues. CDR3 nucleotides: TGTGCCAGCTCATCACAGGATACGGCATATTCACCCCTCCACTTT. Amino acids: CASSSQDTAYSPLHF.